This T cell receptor (beta chain) came from a study of graft-versus-host responses after intestinal transplantation (dated by TCRdb to the early 2020s). For the study in its entirety: The transplants that recipients received were multivisceral, liver-intestinal, or isolated intestinal. The cohort enrolled under 25 intestinal transplant recipients including one retransplant, and 3 patients lacking pretransplant specimens were excluded. Samples from three later patients were sequenced in-house on an Illumina MiSeq with MiXCR processing rather than by the commercial service. Every recipient was given anti-thymocyte globulin induction, then maintenance tacrolimus and steroids for 3 to 4 years. Donor T cell macrochimerism was defined as a peak of at least 4% donor T cells among recipient peripheral blood mononuclear cells. To identify alloreactive clones, pre-transplant mixed lymphocyte reaction products were sequenced and then compared with unstimulated pre-transplant donor and recipient T cells. Bulk TCR-beta CDR3 sequencing was used to track graft-versus-host and host-versus-graft alloreactive T cell clones in the graft, circulation and bone marrow after intestinal transplantation. What the study reported, not specific to this receptor: Patients with donor T cell macrochimerism had high GvH to HvG T cell clonal ratios in their allografts. The relatively low number and heterogeneity of intestinal transplant patients limited the conclusions. Early after transplant, declines in HvG clones were associated with peak levels of circulating GvH clones. GvH clones turned up in recipient bone marrow, with some appearing earlier in ileal mucosa or blood, a pattern consistent with an intestinal mucosal origin.

Libraries were built with the immunoSEQ multiplex PCR assay. For most patients, genomic DNA was isolated with the Qiagen DNeasy Blood and Tissue Kit and shipped frozen to Adaptive Biotechnologies for TCR sequencing. Adaptive Biotechnologies carried out high-throughput TCR-beta CDR3 sequencing of genomic DNA for most patients. Turning to the authors' computational methods: TCR sequencing data for roughly 17 patients were retrieved from Adaptive's ImmunoSEQ software; three other patients were processed with MiXCR and VDJtools. To correct CD4 versus CD8 sorting errors, any sequence found in both subsets at a frequency ratio below 5:1 was removed. Because the origin of CDR3 nucleotide sequences shared between donor and recipient could not be assigned, those sequences were removed. To be classed as alloreactive, a clone needed at least 2-fold expansion over unstimulated cells and a minimum CFSE-low frequency of 0.002% (template counts) or 0.001% (read counts). A clone was considered mappable if detected in the sequenced pre-transplant spleen, lymph node, or MLR CFSE-low populations of the donor or recipient. The cumulative frequency of alloreactive clones was calculated as a percentage of all sequences, weighted by copy number. Here the immuneACCESS table is served through TCRdb, limited to in-frame sequences with V and J called. Missing clones are a known gap in these copies; in checked studies unresolved V genes cover under half, and the rest lacks a known reason. That table furnishes V, J and clone size, whereas the DNA furnished D and trimming. This sample holds 90,000 to 150,000 clones; 90% to 95% were observed only once. Of the sample, 0.09% to 0.15% falls within the top ten clones.

Notes on this clone: Its specific antigen is unknown. No base quality values were provided; no much bigger clone lies one nucleotide off.

According to the germline V gene (reference sequence), CDR1 reads LNHDA and CDR2 reads SQIVND. Including the terminal cysteine and phenylalanine, the CDR3 comprises 15 residues. The entry retains the CDR3 DNA only, 45 bases that are in frame from base 1. Compared with germline, V lacks 5 bases and J lacks 5 bases; bases without a gene match: 11. The time point label corresponds to: cells obtained before transplantation from donor or recipient. CD3+CD4+ and CD3+CD8+ populations were FACS-sorted from unstimulated pre-transplant donor and recipient cells taken from spleen or lymph nodes. The sequenced sample was unstimulated CD4+ T cells sorted from spleen or lymph node cells, obtained before intestinal transplant. The clonotype was recovered from a human donor who received an intestinal transplant. Recombination joined TRBV19 with TRBJ2-7, and 8 bases in between align with TRBD2. The DNA sequence is as follows: TGTGCCAGTAGTCGACCGGGACTAGAGCGTCACGAGCAGTACTTC. It translates to CASSRPGLERHEQYF.